This T cell receptor beta chain was captured by sequencing in a study of blood T cells in healthy people across ages. Primers used in a second PCR of about 7 to 12 cycles were a sample-barcoded 5' primer and a J-beta primer mix. Each CDR3 protein is one row after TCRdb ran MiXCR on the 5' RACE reads. The sample has around 1,000,000 distinct CDR3 sequences; under 30% are singletons. The same data also went into a second study, on T cells of mothers and their children.

Material for sequencing was blood. The source is a girl aged 2 to 10 in good health.

The CDR3 sequence is CATSGSDSYEQYF. The CDR3 nucleotides are TGTGCCACCAGTGGTTCTGACTCCTACGAGCAGTACTTC. The V gene is TRBV24-1, the J gene TRBJ2-7; D uncertain. Germline CDR1 and CDR2: KGHDR and SFDVKD. V was shortened by 5 bases and J by 0 bases, with 7 bases between the two germline ends. The CDR3 contains 13 residues.